A single sample gave rise to the 24 T cell receptor beta chains below, sequenced in a study of cytomegalovirus exposure and HLA in healthy donors. PCR employed 60 Vbeta and 13 Jbeta primers. TCRdb keeps only in-frame clones here, not all; method: immunoSEQ multiplex PCR. Of more than 150,000 clones in the sample, about 79% were seen once. Sequencing was done on a sample of PBMCs. Source of these receptors: a man between 18 and 29 years old in good health and CMV-seronegative.

The rearrangement uses TRBV10-1 and TRBJ2-7; 8 bases are shared with TRBD2. J was trimmed by 6 bases and V by 8 bases; bases with no gene match: 15. Germline values: CDR1 WNHNN, CDR2 SYGVQD (reference sequence). This CDR3 is 15 amino acids long. CDR3 DNA sequence: TGCGCCAGCTCCTCCGCGGGACTAGGATCGGTCGAGCAGTACTTC. It is translated as CASSSAGLGSVEQYF.

This chain's CDR3 is CASSLARQGRGYTF. In nucleotides, the CDR3 is TGTGCCAGCAGCTTAGCAAGACAGGGTCGCGGCTACACCTTC. The rearrangement joins TRBV13 to TRBJ1-2; 7 bases line up with TRBD1. The length of the CDR3 is 14 residues. Germline CDR1 is PRHDT and CDR2 is FYEKMQ (reference sequence). V shed 1 base, J shed 8 bases, and the junction held 7 bases outside the gene matches.

This chain joins TRBV7-3 and TRBJ2-3; weak D call: TRBD1 (5 bases). Germline V lookup: CDR1 SGHTA, CDR2 FQGTGA. Trimming pared 5 bases from V and 5 bases from J, leaving 17 bases between. This CDR3 region has 15 residues. The CDR3 sequence: CASSPTGGQGDTQYF. The CDR3 nucleotides read TGTGCCAGCAGCCCCACAGGTGGGCAGGGAGATACGCAGTATTTT.

This clone was detected only a few times. The rearrangement uses TRBV28 and TRBJ2-5, with TRBD2 as a possible D gene (6 bases). Germline assignment: CDR1 MDHEN and CDR2 SYDVKM. The CDR3 is made up of 14 amino acids. Trimming took 10 bases from V and 5 from J, leaving 20 bases between them. The CDR3 coding sequence is TGTGCCATCCGTGAACGGGGGAGGTTGGAGACCCAGTACTTC. This translates into CAIRERGRLETQYF. The variable domain in full, with the rest retrieved from reference TRBV28 and TRBJ2-5, is DVKVTQSSRYLVKRTGEKVFLECVQDMDHENMFWYRQDPGLGLRLIYFSYDVKMKEKGDIPEGYSVSREKKERFSLILESASTNQTSMYLCAIRERGRLETQYFGPGTRLLVL.

The chain couples TRBV6-6 to TRBJ1-2, with 8 positions matching TRBD1. Germline values: CDR1 MNHNY, CDR2 SVGAGI (reference sequence). This CDR3 contains 16 residues. Trimming cost V 9 bases and J 0 bases; bases outside gene matches: 12. CDR3: CASVYKTGQANYGYTF. DNA of the CDR3: TGTGCCAGTGTTTACAAAACGGGACAGGCTAACTATGGCTACACCTTC.

J is TRBJ2-5 and V is TRBV6-1; D may be TRBD2 (5 bases). In germline, CDR1 is MNHNS, CDR2 SASEGT. This CDR3 region has 15 residues. V dropped 6 bases and J dropped 4 bases, with 18 bases sitting between them. CDR3 nucleotides: TGTGCCAGCAGCGCCATGGTAGGAGGCGGAGAGACCCAGTACTTC. This codes for CASSAMVGGGETQYF.

The CDR3 coding sequence is TGTGCCAGCTTCCCCCTGGTGGGCACCACTGAAGCTTTCTTT. This sequence encodes CASFPLVGTTEAFF. The chain carries TRBV18 and TRBJ1-1; no firm D call. The CDR3 has 14 residues. Trimming took 7 bases from V and 4 from J, leaving 16 bases between them. In germline, CDR1 is KGHSH, CDR2 LQKENI.

The chain uses TRBV2 and TRBJ1-5; D uncertain. Trimming took 4 bases from V and 8 from J, leaving 9 bases between them. The germline CDR1 and CDR2 sequences are SNHLY and FYNNEI. This CDR3 region has 12 residues. The CDR3 nucleotides are TGTGCCAGCAGTGCGAGCGGGGAGCCCCAGCATTTT. The encoded protein is CASSASGEPQHF.

This clone was observed a few times. The chain recombines TRBV19 with TRBJ2-1, with a possible D match to TRBD1 (6 bases). The CDR3 totals 15 residues. Germline V CDR1 and CDR2: LNHDA, SQIVND (reference sequence). The ends were cut back, 3 bases at V and 0 bases at J, with 9 bases in the middle. The CDR3 region is CASSMSGVSYNEQFF. CDR3 DNA sequence: TGTGCCAGTAGTATGTCAGGGGTCTCCTACAATGAGCAGTTCTTC.

Only one count was recorded for this clone. J is TRBJ2-7 and V is TRBV27; 14 bases match TRBD2. Germline V gene sequence: CDR1 MNHEY, CDR2 SMNVEV (reference sequence). V shed 8 bases and J 3 bases; nucleotides not matched to a gene: 0. CDR3 length equals 13 residues. The CDR3 region has the DNA TGTGCCAGCGGGACTAGCGGGAGCTACGAGCAGTACTTC. Translated, it gives CASGTSGSYEQYF.

CDR3 nucleotide sequence: TGTGCCAGCAGTGAACCCGACAGGGGTCCCGAGAACACTGAAGCTTTCTTT. This codes for CASSEPDRGPENTEAFF. The chain couples TRBV25-1 to TRBJ1-1; TRBD1 matches at 8 bases. The length of the CDR3 is 17 residues. After removal of 2 bases from V and 1 base from J, the junction contained 9 bases not matched to a gene. Germline lookup yields CDR1 MGHDK and CDR2 SYGVNS.

The genes are TRBV5-1 and TRBJ1-4; 10 nucleotides match TRBD1. Trimming at V came to 3 bases and at J to 8 bases, leaving 10 bases not matched to a gene. Germline assignment: CDR1 SGHRS and CDR2 YFSETQ. This CDR3 comprises 16 residues. CDR3 in amino acids: CASSSGQGGFGEKLFF. The CDR3 DNA follows: TGCGCCAGCAGCTCCGGACAGGGGGGGTTTGGCGAAAAACTGTTTTTT.

This chain connects TRBV27 to TRBJ1-2; D gene ambiguous. The CDR3 length is 12 residues. The germline V gene encodes CDR1 MNHEY and CDR2 SMNVEV (reference sequence). V lost 8 bases and J lost 2, with 9 bases in between. The CDR3: CASGRGNYGYTF. Here the CDR3 DNA reads TGTGCCAGCGGGCGGGGAAACTATGGCTACACCTTC.

V gene TRBV6-6 combines with J gene TRBJ2-7; 7 bases match TRBD1. Trimming took 7 bases from V and 2 from J; bases not matched to a gene: 5. Germline CDR1 reads MNHNY; CDR2 reads SVGAGI (reference sequence). This CDR3 is 13 amino acids long. The CDR3 sequence: CASTYRGPYEQYF. The CDR3 DNA is TGTGCCAGCACCTACAGGGGCCCCTACGAGCAGTACTTC.

This clone was recorded once. J is TRBJ2-3 and V is TRBV7-6; the D gene is possibly TRBD2 (6 bases). The CDR3 has 13 amino acids. Per germline, CDR1 SGHVS and CDR2 FNYEAQ. The germline V and J ends were trimmed by 2 bases and 14 bases, with 17 bases remaining between them. CDR3 sequence reads: CASSLIVSGEAYF. The CDR3 nucleotides read TGTGCCAGCAGCTTAATCGTATCGGGAGAGGCGTATTTT.

V gene TRBV19 combines with J gene TRBJ2-3, with 12 positions matching TRBD2. V was pared by 4 bases and J by 0 bases, with 14 bases of the junction left unmatched. Per germline, CDR1 LNHDA and CDR2 SQIVND (reference sequence). This CDR3 has 20 residues. Here the CDR3 DNA reads TGTGCCAGTAGTACCCCTAGCGGGAGGGCTTCGGGGTGGAGCACAGATACGCAGTATTTT. It translates to CASSTPSGRASGWSTDTQYF.

The chain carries TRBV9 and TRBJ2-2; the D is unclear. Trimming stripped 4 bases from V and 0 bases from J, with 13 bases between. Germline CDR1 and CDR2: SGDLS and YYNGEE. This CDR3 region has 16 residues. CDR3 DNA: TGTGCCAGCAGCTTCGGTTACCATGCGAACACCGGGGAGCTGTTTTTT. Its translation is CASSFGYHANTGELFF. The full variable domain, rest sourced from reference TRBV9 and TRBJ2-2, is DSGVTQTPKHLITATGQRVTLRCSPRSGDLSVYWYQQSLDQGLQFLIQYYNGEERAKGNILERFSAQQFPDLHSELNLSSLELGDSALYFCASSFGYHANTGELFFGEGSRLTVL.

The chain joins TRBV19 to TRBJ2-2; D uncertain. Germline CDR1 is LNHDA and CDR2 is SQIVND (reference sequence). Trimming took off 4 bases at V and 0 bases at J, with 9 bases between the two ends. The CDR3 length is 15 residues. The chain's CDR3 is CASSTMLANTGELFF. The CDR3 bases are TGTGCCAGTAGTACCATGCTAGCGAACACCGGGGAGCTGTTTTTT.

The chain carries TRBV19 and TRBJ1-6, with 9 bases that match TRBD1. Germline CDR1 is LNHDA and CDR2 is SQIVND (reference sequence). Germline trimming cut 6 bases from V and 4 bases from J; bases unmatched to any gene: 4. This CDR3 is 15 amino acids long. The CDR3 spells CASRPGQGYNSPLHF. The CDR3 DNA reads TGTGCCAGTAGGCCGGGACAGGGTTATAATTCACCCCTCCACTTT.

In regard to this clone: A junction boundary mismatches the germline segment, possibly from a read error. In the same sample, other DNA sequences code for this CDR3. V and J are TRBV28 and TRBJ1-6; TRBD1 matches at 7 bases. This CDR3 spans 16 amino acids. Germline lookup yields CDR1 MDHEN and CDR2 SYDVKM. CDR3 loop: CASSLEQGIYNSPLHF. As DNA, the CDR3 is TGTGCCAGCAGTTTAGAACAGGGGATCTATAATTCCCCCCTCCACTTT.

This clone has more than one count but fewer than ten. The V call is TRBV5-4, the J call TRBJ1-2; D is possibly TRBD1 (6 bases). V was pared by 0 bases and J by 8 bases, with 14 bases between. There are 14 residues in the CDR3. Germline CDR1 is SGHNT and CDR2 is YYREEE (reference sequence). For the CDR3, the DNA is TGTGCCAGCAGCTTGGTGGGCACAGGGTTCGGCTACACCTTC. It codes for CASSLVGTGFGYTF. Drawing the rest from reference TRBV5-4 and TRBJ1-2, the complete variable domain is ETGVTQSPTHLIKTRGQQVTLRCSSQSGHNTVSWYQQALGQGPQFIFQYYREEENGRGNFPPRFSGLQFPNYSSELNVNALELDDSALYLCASSLVGTGFGYTFGSGTRLTVV.

This sequence joins TRBV7-9 and TRBJ2-7, with 10 bases lining up with TRBD1. The CDR3 loop spans 13 amino acids. In germline, CDR1 is SEHNR, CDR2 FQNEAQ (reference sequence). The CDR3 region has the DNA TGTTCCGGAACCGACAGGGGGCACAACGAGCAGTACTTC. Protein product: CSGTDRGHNEQYF.

In this sample, this clone turned up a few times. The chain uses TRBV28 and TRBJ1-2, with unresolved D. Trimming cost V 5 bases and J 2 bases, with 15 bases left between them. The length of the CDR3 is 15 residues. Germline V gene sequence: CDR1 MDHEN, CDR2 SYDVKM. The CDR3 nucleotides read TGTGCCAGCAGTCAGAATCTCGAGGCGAACTATGGCTACACCTTC. This sequence encodes CASSQNLEANYGYTF.

The chain employs TRBV7-6 and TRBJ2-6, with 8 positions matching TRBD1. This CDR3 has 17 residues. Germline CDR1 is SGHVS and CDR2 is FNYEAQ. J lost 9 bases, V lost 1 base, and 11 bases had no gene match. Here the CDR3 reads CASSLGASRGRDNVLTF. DNA of the CDR3: TGTGCCAGCAGCTTAGGAGCGTCCAGGGGGCGCGACAACGTCCTGACTTTC.